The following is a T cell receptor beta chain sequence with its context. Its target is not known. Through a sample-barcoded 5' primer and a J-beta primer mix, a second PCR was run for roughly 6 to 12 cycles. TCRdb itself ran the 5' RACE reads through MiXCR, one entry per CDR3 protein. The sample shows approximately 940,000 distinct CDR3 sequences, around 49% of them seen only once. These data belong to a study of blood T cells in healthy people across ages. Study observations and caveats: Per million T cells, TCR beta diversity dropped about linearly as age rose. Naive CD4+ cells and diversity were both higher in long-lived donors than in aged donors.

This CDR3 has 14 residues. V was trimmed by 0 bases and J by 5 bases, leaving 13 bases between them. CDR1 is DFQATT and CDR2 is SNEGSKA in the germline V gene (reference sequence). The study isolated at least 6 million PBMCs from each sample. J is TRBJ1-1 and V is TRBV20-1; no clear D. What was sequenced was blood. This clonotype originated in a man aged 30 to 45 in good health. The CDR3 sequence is CSARDLARGTEAFF. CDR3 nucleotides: TGCAGTGCTAGAGATTTGGCTCGTGGAACTGAAGCTTTCTTT.